A single sample is the source of the 23 T cell receptor beta chains below, sequenced in a study of shared clonotypes between healthy human individuals. Naive CD8 cells comprised CD45RO-negative, CCR7-positively selected cells, excluding terminally differentiated effector memory CD45RA+ cells. TCRdb's copy holds only in-frame clones and misses some; the assay was immunoSEQ multiplex PCR. This table holds some 2 million clones, roughly 94% found once. Sequences were obtained from naive CD8+ T cells sorted from blood. These receptor sequences come from a man aged 18-30 years in good health.

In its sample, this clone was seen a few times. This chain uses TRBV2 with TRBJ2-5; 9 positions match TRBD2. The trim removed 6 bases at V and 5 bases at J, leaving 13 bases unmatched. CDR1 and CDR2 (germline): SNHLY, FYNNEI. The CDR3 covers 16 residues. The chain's CDR3 is CASRGGGGRAGETQYF. CDR3 bases: TGTGCCAGCAGAGGAGGCGGCGGGAGGGCCGGGGAGACCCAGTACTTC.

Notes on this clone: The sample carries other DNA sequences with the same CDR3. The J gene is TRBJ1-5, the V gene TRBV30, with D possibly being TRBD1 (6 bases). CDR1 is GTSNPN, CDR2 SVGIG, per germline (reference sequence). With 1 base removed from V and 4 bases from J, the gap between germline ends came to 8 bases. The CDR3 is 13 amino acids. The CDR3, as DNA: TGTGCCTGGAGTGAGCAGGGGAATCAGCCCCAGCATTTT. Residues: CAWSEQGNQPQHF.

CDR3 in DNA: TGTGCCAGCAGCCCGGAGGGAGGGATAGCGGGAGGCTCCTACGAGCAGTACTTC. Translated: CASSPEGGIAGGSYEQYF. V and J are TRBV5-8 and TRBJ2-7; 10 nucleotides match TRBD2. Per germline, CDR1 SGHTS and CDR2 YDEGEE. The CDR3 contains 18 residues. Trimming at V came to 4 bases and at J to 0 bases, leaving 13 bases not matched to a gene.

The chain joins TRBV30 to TRBJ2-5; 13 bases map to TRBD2. This CDR3 contains 15 residues. Per germline, CDR1 GTSNPN and CDR2 SVGIG (reference sequence). V shed 3 bases and J 4 bases; nucleotides not matched to a gene: 5. CDR3 loop: CAWSLGLAGVETQYF. The CDR3 nucleotides are TGTGCCTGGAGCCTAGGACTAGCGGGGGTAGAGACCCAGTACTTC.

CDR3 sequence: CASTGDGNTIYF. The CDR3 DNA follows: TGCGCCAGCACCGGCGATGGAAACACCATATATTTT. The chain is built from TRBV10-1 and TRBJ1-3; the D is unclear. The CDR3 has 12 residues. The ends were cut back, 7 bases at V and 3 bases at J, with 7 bases in the middle. The V gene's germline CDR1 is WNHNN and CDR2 SYGVQD (reference sequence).

Worth noting for this clone: The identical CDR3 is also encoded by other nucleotide sequences in the sample. The V gene is TRBV9, the J gene TRBJ1-2; D unresolved. CDR1 is SGDLS and CDR2 is YYNGEE in the germline V gene. The CDR3 consists of 10 residues. The V end was cut by 5 bases, the J end by 4 bases, with 3 bases between. The CDR3 is CASRGYGYTF. The CDR3 DNA reads TGTGCCAGCAGGGGCTATGGCTACACCTTC.

The chain couples TRBV7-9 to TRBJ2-2; unclear D gene. V gave up 1 base and J gave up 6 bases, with 6 bases separating them. The germline V gene encodes CDR1 SEHNR and CDR2 FQNEAQ (reference sequence). The CDR3 runs to 13 residues. The CDR3 nucleotides read TGTGCCAGCAGCTTAGGCGTGGCCGGGGAGCTGTTTTTT. It encodes CASSLGVAGELFF.

This clone occurred a few times. The chain recombines TRBV19 with TRBJ1-2; D call uncertain. The germline gives CDR1 LNHDA, CDR2 SQIVND (reference sequence). The CDR3 is 10 residues long. V lost 8 bases to trimming and J lost 12 bases, with 13 bases between them. The CDR3 reads CASGGLLHTF. CDR3 DNA sequence: TGTGCCAGTGGTGGGCTCCTCCACACCTTC.

This chain links TRBV21-1 with TRBJ2-7; the table's D gene call, TRBD2, was not cross checked with the DNA. TRBV21-1 is annotated as a pseudogene. This CDR3 has 15 amino acids. CDR3 DNA: TGTGCCAGCAGCAACGCTAGCGGGAGGGCGGGGGAGCAGTACTTC. Amino acid sequence: CASSNASGRAGEQYF.

A word on this clone: An end of the junction does not agree with germline; a read error may underlie this. This chain connects TRBV29-1 to TRBJ1-2, with 10 bases fitting TRBD1. Germline V lookup: CDR1 SQVTM, CDR2 ANQGSEA. The CDR3 spans 11 residues. The CDR3 is CSVDEGQGVSF. The CDR3 nucleotides are TGCAGCGTCGATGAAGGACAGGGGGTCTCCTTC.

The V gene is TRBV11-2, the J gene TRBJ2-3; D not resolved. The CDR3 extends over 12 amino acids. V lost 7 bases and J 6 bases, leaving 11 bases between the germline ends. The V gene's germline CDR1 is SGHAT and CDR2 FQNNGV. CDR3 amino acids: CASTHPSDTQYF. The CDR3 coding sequence is TGTGCCAGCACCCACCCCAGCGATACGCAGTATTTT. Variable domain in full (rest from reference TRBV11-2 and TRBJ2-3): EAGVAQSPRYKIIEKRQSVAFWCNPISGHATLYWYQQILGQGPKLLIQFQNNGVVDDSQLPKDRFSAERLKGVDSTLKIQPAKLEDSAVYLCASTHPSDTQYFGPGTRLTVL.

This chain uses TRBV7-9 with TRBJ2-1; maybe TRBD2 (6 bases). Trimming cost V 3 bases and J 2 bases, with 11 bases left between them. The germline CDR1 and CDR2 sequences are SEHNR and FQNEAQ (reference sequence). The CDR3 totals 15 residues. The CDR3 DNA reads as TGTGCCAGCAGCTTGATGGCGGGACCCTACAATGAGCAGTTCTTC. Translated: CASSLMAGPYNEQFF.

On this clone itself: Other nucleotide sequences in the sample specify the same CDR3. The chain joins TRBV29-1 to TRBJ2-7, with 7 bases that match TRBD2. CDR1 and CDR2 (germline): SQVTM, ANQGSEA. The CDR3 contains 14 residues. J was trimmed by 2 bases and V by 1 base; bases with no gene match: 5. CDR3 loop: CSVEGASGTYEQYF. The CDR3 DNA follows: TGCAGCGTTGAAGGGGCTAGCGGTACCTACGAGCAGTACTTC.

The V call is TRBV6-5, the J call TRBJ2-2, with D hard to call. Germline-derived CDR1 and CDR2 are MNHEY and SVGAGI. V lost 7 bases and J 5 bases, leaving 11 bases between the germline ends. This CDR3 has 13 residues. In DNA, the CDR3 is TGTGCCAGCACAGCTGACCCTACCGGGGAGCTGTTTTTT. Encoded protein: CASTADPTGELFF.

V is TRBV27 and J is TRBJ2-3, with TRBD2 matching over 9 bases. The J segment lost 4 bases and the V segment lost 5 bases, leaving 7 bases of the junction unmatched. CDR3 length: 15 residues. CDR1 is MNHEY, CDR2 SMNVEV, per germline (reference sequence). CDR3 in amino acids: CASSLGTSSADTQYF. CDR3 nucleotide sequence: TGTGCCAGCAGTCTCGGGACTAGCTCGGCAGATACGCAGTATTTT.

This chain uses TRBV7-6 with TRBJ1-2; 10 bases fit TRBD1. The germline gives CDR1 SGHVS, CDR2 FNYEAQ. The V and J ends lost 6 bases and 8 bases, in that order; junction bases with no gene match: 9. The CDR3 loop spans 14 amino acids. The CDR3 is CASSSPDRGPGYTF. The CDR3 coding sequence is TGTGCCAGCAGTTCACCCGACAGGGGGCCGGGCTACACCTTC.

J is TRBJ2-2 and V is TRBV5-1; 8 nucleotides match TRBD1. The CDR3 runs to 15 residues. Trimming cost V 0 bases and J 7 bases; bases outside gene matches: 5. CDR1 is SGHRS and CDR2 is YFSETQ in the germline V gene. CDR3 sequence reads: CASSLAQGAGGELFF. The CDR3 DNA sequence: TGCGCCAGCAGCTTGGCCCAGGGGGCCGGCGGGGAGCTGTTTTTT.

The chain couples TRBV4-1 to TRBJ1-1; 10 bases are shared with TRBD1. After removal of 8 bases from V and 4 bases from J, the junction contained 16 bases not matched to a gene. This CDR3 region has 17 residues. Germline assignment: CDR1 MGHRA and CDR2 YSYEKL. CDR3 sequence reads: CASVPGTGAPWGTEAFF. CDR3 coding DNA: TGCGCCAGCGTTCCCGGGACAGGGGCCCCTTGGGGCACTGAAGCTTTCTTT.

The chain couples TRBV27 to TRBJ2-3, with a possible D match to TRBD2 (5 bases). Trimming removed 4 bases from V and 2 bases from J, with 22 bases in between. Germline CDR1 MNHEY, CDR2 SMNVEV (reference sequence). The length of the CDR3 is 18 residues. The CDR3 sequence is CASSSFPLAAENTDTQYF. The CDR3 bases are TGTGCCAGCAGTTCCTTCCCGCTAGCTGCCGAAAACACAGATACGCAGTATTTT.

The J gene is TRBJ2-7, the V gene TRBV7-9, with D possibly matching TRBD1 (5 bases). Germline values: CDR1 SEHNR, CDR2 FQNEAQ (reference sequence). The germline V and J ends were trimmed by 6 bases and 0 bases, with 9 bases remaining between them. This CDR3 comprises 13 residues. The DNA of the CDR3 is TGTGCCAGCAGGCAGGGTGACTCCTACGAGCAGTACTTC. Amino acid sequence: CASRQGDSYEQYF. The full variable domain, in which reference TRBV7-9 and TRBJ2-7 provide the parts outside the CDR3, is DTGVSQNPRHKITKRGQNVTFRCDPISEHNRLYWYRQTLGQGPEFLTYFQNEAQLEKSRLLSDRFSAERPKGSFSTLEIQRTEQGDSAMYLCASRQGDSYEQYFGPGTRLTVT.

The genes are TRBV30 and TRBJ2-1; 9 nucleotides align to TRBD2. Trimming at V came to 3 bases and at J to 0 bases, leaving 12 bases not matched to a gene. This CDR3 has 18 residues. Germline lookup yields CDR1 GTSNPN and CDR2 SVGIG (reference sequence). This CDR3 is CAWRGLAGQRGSYNEQFF. For the CDR3, the DNA is TGTGCCTGGAGGGGGCTAGCGGGGCAACGTGGCTCCTACAATGAGCAGTTCTTC. Using reference TRBV30 and TRBJ2-1 for the parts outside the CDR3, the full variable domain is SQTIHQWPATLVQPVGSPLSLECTVEGTSNPNLYWYRQAAGRGLQLLFYSVGIGQISSEVPQNLSASRPQDRQFILSSKKLLLSDSGFYLCAWRGLAGQRGSYNEQFFGPGTRLTVL.

The genes are TRBV4-3 and TRBJ1-2; D unclear. There are 14 residues in the CDR3. V was cut by 5 bases and J by 4 bases, with 14 bases left in between. Germline V gene lookup returns CDR1 LGHNA and CDR2 YSLEER. The CDR3 region is CASSMSQSGYGYTF. The CDR3 bases are TGCGCCAGCAGCATGAGTCAATCGGGCTATGGCTACACCTTC.

Comment on this clone: Other nucleotide sequences from this sample produce the same CDR3. The genes are TRBV28 and TRBJ2-7; 8 bases align to TRBD1. J gave up 3 bases and V 3 bases, and 1 base lay outside the gene matches. This CDR3 region has 13 residues. Germline lookup yields CDR1 MDHEN and CDR2 SYDVKM. Written as DNA, the CDR3 is TGTGCCAGCAGTTTGACAGGGGTCTACGAGCAGTACTTC. It is translated as CASSLTGVYEQYF.